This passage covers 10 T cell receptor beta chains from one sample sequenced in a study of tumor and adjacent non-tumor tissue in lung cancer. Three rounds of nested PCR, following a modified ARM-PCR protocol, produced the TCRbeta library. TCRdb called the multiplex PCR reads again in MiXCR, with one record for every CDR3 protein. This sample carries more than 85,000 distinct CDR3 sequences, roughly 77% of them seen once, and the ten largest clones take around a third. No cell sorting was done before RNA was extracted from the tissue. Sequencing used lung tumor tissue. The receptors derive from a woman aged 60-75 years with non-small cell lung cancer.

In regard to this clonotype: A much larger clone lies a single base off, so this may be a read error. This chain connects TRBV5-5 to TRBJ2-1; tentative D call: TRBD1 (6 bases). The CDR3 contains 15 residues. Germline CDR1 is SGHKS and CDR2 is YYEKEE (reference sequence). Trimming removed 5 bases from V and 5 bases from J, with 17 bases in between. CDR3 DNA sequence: TGTGCCAGCAGTCTGTTCCGGTCAGGGGACAATGAGCAGTTCTTC. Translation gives CASSLFRSGDNEQFF.

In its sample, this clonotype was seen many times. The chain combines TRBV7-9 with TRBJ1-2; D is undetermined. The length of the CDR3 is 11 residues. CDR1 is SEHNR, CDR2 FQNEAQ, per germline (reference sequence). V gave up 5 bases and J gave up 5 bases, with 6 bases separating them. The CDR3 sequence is CASSAGYGYTF. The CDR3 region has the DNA TGTGCCAGCAGCGCCGGTTATGGCTACACCTTC.

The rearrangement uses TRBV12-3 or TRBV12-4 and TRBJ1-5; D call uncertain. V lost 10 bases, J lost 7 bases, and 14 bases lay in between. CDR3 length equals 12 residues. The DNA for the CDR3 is TGTGCCAACAGCCGGCCCTCGCAGCCCCAGCATTTT. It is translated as CANSRPSQPQHF.

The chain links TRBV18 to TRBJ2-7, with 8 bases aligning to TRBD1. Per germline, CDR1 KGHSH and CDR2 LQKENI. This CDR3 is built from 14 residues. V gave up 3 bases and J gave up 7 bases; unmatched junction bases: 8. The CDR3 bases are TGTGCCAGCTCACCCGGGACAGGCCAATCTGAGCAGTACTTC. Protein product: CASSPGTGQSEQYF. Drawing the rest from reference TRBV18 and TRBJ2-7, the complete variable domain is NAGVMQNPRHLVRRRGQEARLRCSPMKGHSHVYWYRQLPEEGLKFMVYLQKENIIDESGMPKERFSAEFPKEGPSILRIQQVVRGDSAAYFCASSPGTGQSEQYFGPGTRLTVT.

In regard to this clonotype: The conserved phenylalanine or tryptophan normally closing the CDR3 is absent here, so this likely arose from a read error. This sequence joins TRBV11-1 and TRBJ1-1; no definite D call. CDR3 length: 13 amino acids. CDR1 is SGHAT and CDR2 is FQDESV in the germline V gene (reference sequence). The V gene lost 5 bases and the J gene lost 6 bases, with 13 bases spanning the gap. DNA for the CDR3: TGTGCCAGCAGCCAGGACCGCAACTCTGAAGCTTTCTCT. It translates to CASSQDRNSEAFS.

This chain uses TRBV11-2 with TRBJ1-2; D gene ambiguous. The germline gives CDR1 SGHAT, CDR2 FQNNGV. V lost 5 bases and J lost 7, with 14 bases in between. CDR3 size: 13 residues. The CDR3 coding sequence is TGTGCCAGCAGCACTATAAGGGTCTCTGGCTACACCTTC. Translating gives CASSTIRVSGYTF.

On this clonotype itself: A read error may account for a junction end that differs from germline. CDR3 DNA sequence: TGTGCCAGCAGCTTGGGTATCAATCAGTCCCAGCATTTT. Its translation is CASSLGINQSQHF. The chain employs TRBV5-8 and TRBJ1-5; D not resolved. The CDR3 covers 13 residues. Looked up from germline, CDR1 is SGHTS and CDR2 is YDEGEE. The full variable domain, with the rest looked up from reference TRBV5-8 and TRBJ1-5, is EAGVTQSPTHLIKTRGQQATLRCSPISGHTSVYWYQQALGLGLQFLLWYDEGEERNRGNFPPRFSGRQFPNYSSELNVNALELEDSALYLCASSLGINQSQHFGDGTRLSIL.

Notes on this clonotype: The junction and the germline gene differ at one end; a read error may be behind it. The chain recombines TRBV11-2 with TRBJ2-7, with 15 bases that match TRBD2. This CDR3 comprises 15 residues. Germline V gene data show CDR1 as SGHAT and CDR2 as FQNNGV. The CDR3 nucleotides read TGTGCGAGCAGATACGGGACTAGCGGGAGGTATGAGCAGTACTTC. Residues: CASRYGTSGRYEQYF.

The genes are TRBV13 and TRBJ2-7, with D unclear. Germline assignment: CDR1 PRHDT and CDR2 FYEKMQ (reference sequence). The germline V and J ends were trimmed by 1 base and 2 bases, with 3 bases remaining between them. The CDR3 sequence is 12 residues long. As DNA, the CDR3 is TGTGCCAGCAGCTTAGATCCCTACGAGCAGTACTTC. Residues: CASSLDPYEQYF.

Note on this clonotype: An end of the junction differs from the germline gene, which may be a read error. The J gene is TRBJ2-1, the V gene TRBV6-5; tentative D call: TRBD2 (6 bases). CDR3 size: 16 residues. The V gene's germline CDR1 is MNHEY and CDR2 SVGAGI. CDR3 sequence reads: CVSSYYAGHGAYEQFF. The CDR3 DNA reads TGTGTCAGCAGTTACTATGCGGGGCATGGGGCATATGAGCAGTTCTTC.